This T cell receptor beta chain was found in a study of T-cell memory formation after mild COVID-19. Study-wide results and caveats: Pre-infection memory harbored some responding clones, suggesting cross-reactive memory joined.

This clonotype has a count of ten or more. What it binds is not known. Via MiXCR, TCRdb re-called the 5' RACE reads, giving one row per CDR3 protein. The profile shows hundreds of thousands of distinct CDR3 sequences, over 15% of them singletons. CDR3 length equals 13 residues. V was trimmed by 1 base and J by 7 bases, leaving 9 bases between them. Material: PBMCs or a T cell subset sorted from them (not recorded which). The source of this sequence is a young man who had mild COVID-19 (a few samples of this study predate the infection). Cell type and time point are not known. The chain is built from TRBV12-3 or TRBV12-4 and TRBJ2-3; D not resolved. The DNA for the CDR3 is TGTGCCAGCAGTTTAGACAGCCAGAATACGCAGTATTTT. This sequence encodes CASSLDSQNTQYF.